This TCR beta chain was obtained from a study of cytomegalovirus exposure and HLA in healthy donors. CDR1 is LGHNT and CDR2 is FRNRAP in the germline V gene. This CDR3 is built from 14 residues. After removal of 1 base from V and 4 bases from J, the junction contained 3 bases not matched to a gene. Broader study findings: In terms of immune exposure information, only CMV serostatus was available.

Details on this clone: What it binds is unknown.

This PCR relied on a set of 60 Vbeta primers and 13 Jbeta primers. In the authors' methods: In a later analysis, some 80 million unique TCR beta chains included roughly 11 million shared by two or more donors. Profiling relied on immunoSEQ multiplex PCR, and the TCRdb table lists in-frame clones only, not all of them. V, J and clone size are taken as reported in that table, and D and trimming were inferred from the DNA itself. Here the sample table reports 85,000 to 90,000 clones. The clonotype originates from a man in his forties or fifties in good health and CMV-seropositive. This rearrangement joins TRBV12-5 to TRBJ2-5; 7 bases match TRBD2. Sequenced material: PBMCs. CDR3 region: CASGLGGLGETQYF. The CDR3 nucleotides are TGTGCTAGTGGTTTGGGCGGACTAGGAGAGACCCAGTACTTC.